This T cell receptor beta chain was captured by sequencing in a study of blood T cell repertoires in COVID-19. Study as a whole: Sites in the United States, Italy and Spain provided acute and convalescent COVID-19 samples. From T cells, B-cell-depleted T cells, or PBMCs came the material, which was cDNA or gDNA.

In the authors' methods: The authors estimated nucleated cell counts from reference gene primer amplification. TCRdb's copy holds only in-frame clones and misses some; the assay was immunoSEQ multiplex PCR. For V, J and clone size, that table is used; D and trimming come from the DNA. The sample includes tens of thousands of clones, more than 65% of them seen just once. The CDR3 extends over 12 amino acids. V lost 4 bases, J lost 10 bases, and 13 bases lay in between. CDR1 is SEHNR, CDR2 FQNEAQ, per germline (reference sequence). The source is a woman aged 60 to 75 with acute or convalescent COVID-19. J is TRBJ1-2 and V is TRBV7-9; TRBD1 might be the D (6 bases). Sequencing was carried out using peripheral blood. CDR3 sequence reads: CASSSRDITYTF. The CDR3 coding sequence is TGTGCCAGCAGCTCCCGGGACATTACCTACACCTTC.